This is a list of T cell receptor beta chains from one sample in a study of T cell responses to AZD1222 COVID-19 vaccine. Assay used: immunoSEQ multiplex PCR; TCRdb lists only in-frame clones, some missing. This table has fewer than 130,000 clones, about 87% appearing once. Source: peripheral blood, taken 28 days after the second AZD1222 dose. The receptors shown here come from an adult who received the AZD1222 COVID-19 vaccine. CDR3s leave out the opening cysteine and the closing phenylalanine or tryptophan. The order of the fields is J gene, V gene, CDR3 protein.

TRBJ2-1	TRBV19	ASSIGDELPPNEQF
TRBJ1-5	TRBV7-2	ASSLRAGGQPQH
TRBJ1-1	TRBV12-5	ASGFPGVNTEAF
TRBJ1-2	TRBV7-2	ASSIGTGMNYGYT
TRBJ2-7	TRBV6-2/TRBV6-3	ASSTLRPAGGEQY
TRBJ1-4	TRBV2	ASSVTRGAGFEKLF
TRBJ1-4	TRBV18	ASSEDRGGNEKLF
TRBJ1-5	TRBV5-1	ASSLAPQGNGNQPQH
TRBJ2-7	TRBV2	ASSPSYREQY
TRBJ1-2	TRBV6-5	ASVRDRNYGYT
TRBJ2-5	TRBV2	ASSERRGGRETQY
TRBJ2-5	TRBV7-9	ASSFVGTGGSETQY
TRBJ1-5	TRBV2	ASSVDSQPQH
TRBJ1-5	TRBV4-2	ASSPEEGARNQPQH
TRBJ2-3	TRBV5-1	ASSWRGPSGNTDTQY
TRBJ2-1	TRBV19	ASTPGTSGSSYNEQF
TRBJ2-1	TRBV7-2	ASSLVPGSNEQF
TRBJ1-2	TRBV5-6	ASSLAPADGYT
TRBJ2-3	TRBV7-2	AVGLGSSITDTQY
TRBJ2-1	TRBV5-4	ASSVPTGGLVHEQF
TRBJ1-5	TRBV30	AWSVADFRQPQH
TRBJ1-5	TRBV14	ASSHHSLGPQH
TRBJ1-1	TRBV30	AWSPPVGNTEAF
TRBJ2-2	TRBV4-1	ASSHLAGVVELF
TRBJ2-3	TRBV7-9	ASSSQGAADTQY
TRBJ1-1	TRBV7-3	ASSPIGQGGTEAF
TRBJ1-2	TRBV18	ASSISGQGHGGYT
TRBJ1-1	TRBV4-2	ASSQDLWGARTEAF
TRBJ2-3	TRBV7-9	ASSPGASGGRTDTQY
TRBJ1-2	TRBV12-3/TRBV12-4	ASSEQGNYGYT
TRBJ1-5	TRBV28	ASSLWTGGGQPQH
TRBJ2-3	TRBV12-3/TRBV12-4	ASSLTRNTQY
TRBJ2-3	TRBV4-2	ASGLTSGRATDTQY
TRBJ1-6	TRBV27	ASSFKTGKANSPLH
TRBJ2-3	TRBV19	ASSKKRDRLTDTQY
TRBJ1-2	TRBV11-3	ASSLTTGALGYT
TRBJ2-3	TRBV19	ASSPSFRTDTQY
TRBJ2-6	TRBV28	ASRVGGANVLT
TRBJ1-5	TRBV19	ASTESGWYSNQPQH
TRBJ2-7	TRBV5-6	ASSLGWTRGEQY
TRBJ2-1	TRBV28	ATGADSYNEQF
TRBJ2-1	TRBV7-9	ASSAPGTSGGLSYNEQF
TRBJ1-5	TRBV7-9	ASSLEGGGNQPQH
TRBJ2-7	TRBV2	ASKGSEHPWDEQY
TRBJ2-5	TRBV2	ASTYTQETQY
TRBJ2-3	TRBV19	ASSSRGRTDTQY
TRBJ2-7	TRBV9	ASSGGAGDYEQY
TRBJ2-5	TRBV30	AWSPKTGGLETQY
TRBJ1-5	TRBV7-6	ASSLSGGHSNQPQH
TRBJ2-7	TRBV7-7	ASSLAAGTAYEQY
TRBJ1-5	TRBV6-2/TRBV6-3	ASSGTERYQPQH
TRBJ1-2	TRBV6-1	ASSEGASGNYGYT
TRBJ1-5	TRBV5-1	ASSLSGAGDGQPQH
TRBJ2-5	TRBV5-1	ASSLGQLSGQTQY
TRBJ1-6	TRBV3-1/TRBV3-2	ASSQDQTGLGSSPLH
TRBJ1-1	TRBV10-1	ASLPGTEAF
TRBJ1-2	TRBV5-1	ASSLVPPSYGYT
TRBJ1-1	TRBV5-1	ASSSDPGQLNTEAF
TRBJ2-2	TRBV5-1	ASSLGSNTGELF
TRBJ1-2	TRBV12-2	ASRLVKGGSDGYT